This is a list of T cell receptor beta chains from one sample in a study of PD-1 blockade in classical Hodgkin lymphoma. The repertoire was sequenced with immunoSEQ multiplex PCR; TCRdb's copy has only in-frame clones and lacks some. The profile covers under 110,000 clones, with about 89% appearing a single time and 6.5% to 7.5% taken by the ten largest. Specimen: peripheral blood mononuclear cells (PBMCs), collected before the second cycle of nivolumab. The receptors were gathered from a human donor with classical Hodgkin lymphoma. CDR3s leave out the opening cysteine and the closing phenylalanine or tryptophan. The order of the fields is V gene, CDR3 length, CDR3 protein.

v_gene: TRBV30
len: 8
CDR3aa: AWSRPPEF

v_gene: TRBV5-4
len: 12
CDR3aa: ASSPRLAIHEQF

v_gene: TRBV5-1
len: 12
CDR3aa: ASSFRDRGDEQY

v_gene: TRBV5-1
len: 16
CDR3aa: ASSLWGEPVPTRDTQY

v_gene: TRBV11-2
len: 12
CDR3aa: ASSPWDGSEKLF

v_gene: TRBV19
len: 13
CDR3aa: ASTSRDRGANEQY

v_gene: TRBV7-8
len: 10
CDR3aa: ASSLEGNGYT

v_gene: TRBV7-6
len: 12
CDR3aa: ASSFTGSTDTQY

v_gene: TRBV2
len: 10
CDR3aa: ASSNINEKLF

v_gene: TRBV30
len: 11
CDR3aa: AWRGGGPYEQY

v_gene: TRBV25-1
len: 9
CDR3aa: ASSGAYEQY

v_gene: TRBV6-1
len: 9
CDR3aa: ATRTEETQY

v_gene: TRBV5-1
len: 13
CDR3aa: ASSLRGATNEKLF

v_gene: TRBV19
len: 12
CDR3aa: ASSRRGSDYGYT

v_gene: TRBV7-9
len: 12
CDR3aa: ASSLLQGRTEAF

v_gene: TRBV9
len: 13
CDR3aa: ASSAGSGRGQPQH

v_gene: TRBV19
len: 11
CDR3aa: ASSTGQGSPLH

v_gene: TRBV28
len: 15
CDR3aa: ASSSVNGQKENSPLH

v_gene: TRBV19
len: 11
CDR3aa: ASTGVGDSPLH

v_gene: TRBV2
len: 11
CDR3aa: ASSTTPNTEAF

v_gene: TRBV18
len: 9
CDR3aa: ASSLQAEAF

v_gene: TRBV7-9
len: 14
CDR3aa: ASSPLPRLANTEAF

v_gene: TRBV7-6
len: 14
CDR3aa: ASSLVSGGNTGELF

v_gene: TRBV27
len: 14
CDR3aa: ASSFGLASSTDTQY

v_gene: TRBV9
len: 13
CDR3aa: ASSGDGADNTEAF

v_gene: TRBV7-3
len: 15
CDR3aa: ASSSSFGEGGNQPQH

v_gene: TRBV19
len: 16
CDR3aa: ASDTDPSTSGITGELF

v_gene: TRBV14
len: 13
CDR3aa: ASSQDPESTDTQY

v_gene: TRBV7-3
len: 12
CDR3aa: ASSLRGSIGEQF

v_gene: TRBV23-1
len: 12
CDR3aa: ASSQFSGNYGYT

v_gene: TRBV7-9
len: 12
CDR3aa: ASSPQGGEETQY